A selection of T cell receptor beta chains follows, all from one sample in a study of blood T cell repertoires in COVID-19. The assay was immunoSEQ multiplex PCR, and TCRdb's table has in-frame clones only and misses some. The table has about 260,000 clones, about 87% seen once; the top ten hold 10%. Material for sequencing was peripheral blood. These TCRs come from a woman aged 70 to 79 with COVID-19, enrolled during active disease. CDR3s include the opening cysteine and the closing phenylalanine or tryptophan. The D gene is left open where the match is weak. Clone size is given for some rows only: seen once, a few or many times, or a class if the clone is expanded.

J gene,D gene,clone size,V gene,CDR3 protein,CDR3 DNA
TRBJ2-7,TRBD2,-,TRBV7-9,CASSFTSGELYEQYF,TGTGCCAGCAGCTTCACTAGCGGTGAACTCTACGAGCAGTACTTC
TRBJ2-7,-,-,TRBV4-1,CASSQRTLVAGFYEQYF,TGCGCCAGCAGCCAAAGAACACTAGTGGCGGGCTTCTACGAGCAGTACTTC
TRBJ2-7,-,-,TRBV7-2,CASSFLGRTYEQYF,TGTGCCAGCAGCTTTTTGGGGAGGACCTACGAGCAGTACTTC
TRBJ1-1,-,-,TRBV4-1,CASSQGRPGETTEAFF,TGCGCCAGCAGCCAAGGGCGGCCAGGGGAGACCACTGAAGCTTTCTTT
TRBJ2-7,-,-,TRBV2,CASSQAGGSSPYEQYF,TGTGCCAGCAGCCAAGCTGGAGGGAGTTCTCCCTACGAGCAGTACTTC
TRBJ2-3,-,-,TRBV4-3,CASSQDEGEGTDTQYF,TGCGCCAGCAGCCAAGATGAAGGGGAAGGCACAGATACGCAGTATTTT
TRBJ1-5,-,-,TRBV6-5,CASSYSRGFDQPQHF,TGTGCCAGCAGTTACTCAAGGGGCTTCGATCAGCCCCAGCATTTT
TRBJ1-2,-,-,TRBV7-2,CASSPDKNYGYTF,TGTGCCAGCAGCCCGGACAAGAACTATGGCTACACCTTC
TRBJ1-3,TRBD1,few,TRBV11-2,CASSLDRSGNTIYF,TGTGCCAGCAGCTTGGACAGGAGTGGAAACACCATATATTTT
TRBJ1-3,TRBD1,-,TRBV5-1,CASSRTGDPSGNTIYF,TGCGCCAGCAGCAGGACAGGGGATCCCTCTGGAAACACCATATATTTT
TRBJ1-2,TRBD1,-,TRBV12-5,CASGSPDRDLDGYTF,TGTGCTAGTGGTTCCCCGGACAGGGATTTAGATGGCTACACCTTC
TRBJ1-5,-,few,TRBV2,CASSVWAQPQHF,TGTGCCAGCAGTGTGTGGGCGCAGCCCCAGCATTTT
TRBJ2-7,TRBD1,once,TRBV7-9,CASSLAPGQGRYEQYF,TGTGCCAGCAGCTTAGCGCCGGGACAGGGCCGTTACGAGCAGTACTTC
TRBJ2-3,-,-,TRBV11-2,CASSTGTDTQYF,TGTGCCAGCAGCACAGGGACAGATACGCAGTATTTT
TRBJ2-1,TRBD1,-,TRBV7-3,CASSSTGTGGKQFF,TGTGCCAGCAGCTCAACCGGGACAGGGGGCAAGCAGTTCTTC
TRBJ2-3,-,once,TRBV15,CATSRDYGTASTDTQYF,TGTGCCACCAGCAGAGATTACGGGACTGCTAGCACAGATACGCAGTATTTT
TRBJ1-6,-,-,TRBV7-9,CASSVGSARDSPLHF,TGTGCCAGCAGCGTCGGATCCGCGAGGGATTCACCCCTCCACTTT
TRBJ2-1,TRBD2,-,TRBV4-2,CASSQVTSGDNEQFF,TGTGCCAGCAGCCAAGTCACTAGCGGAGACAATGAGCAGTTCTTC
TRBJ2-7,-,-,TRBV5-1,CASSPGKASYSYEQYF,TGCGCCAGCAGCCCAGGCAAGGCATCGTACTCCTACGAGCAGTACTTC
TRBJ1-6,TRBD1,once,TRBV4-3,CASSQARDRANSPLHF,TGCGCCAGCAGCCAAGCTCGGGACAGAGCGAATTCACCCCTCCACTTT
TRBJ2-2,-,-,TRBV7-9,CASSSRTRDYTGELFF,TGTGCCAGCAGCTCAAGGACAAGAGACTACACCGGGGAGCTGTTTTTT
TRBJ1-2,TRBD1,-,TRBV19,CASTGGGYGYTF,TGTGCCAGTACAGGGGGCGGCTATGGCTACACCTTC
TRBJ1-2,-,-,TRBV6-2/TRBV6-3,CASSYSRGGTSYGYTF,TGTGCCAGCAGTTACTCGAGGGGAGGGACGAGCTATGGCTACACCTTC
TRBJ2-7,-,few,TRBV4-1,CASSQDETTAAYEQYF,TGCGCCAGCAGCCAAGATGAGACGACAGCCGCCTACGAGCAGTACTTC
TRBJ1-1,-,-,TRBV5-1,CASSMTGFMNTEAFF,TGCGCCAGCAGCATGACAGGCTTCATGAACACTGAAGCTTTCTTT
TRBJ1-6,-,-,TRBV25-1,CASSSPYNSPLHF,TGTGCCAGCAGTTCTCCTTATAATTCACCCCTCCACTTT
TRBJ2-7,TRBD1,-,TRBV5-1,CASSVDRGEQYF,TGCGCCAGCAGCGTGGACAGGGGCGAGCAGTACTTC
TRBJ2-2,TRBD2,-,TRBV7-9,CASSSTSGITGELFF,TGTGCCAGCAGCTCGACTAGCGGGATCACCGGGGAGCTGTTTTTT
TRBJ2-3,TRBD2,-,TRBV3-1/TRBV3-2,CASSQAGTSGSGTQYF,TGTGCCAGCAGCCAAGCCGGGACTAGCGGGAGTGGTACGCAGTATTTT
TRBJ2-1,-,-,TRBV27,CATLLRVSSYNEQFF,TGTGCCACCTTATTACGGGTTAGCTCCTACAATGAGCAGTTCTTC
TRBJ2-3,TRBD1,-,TRBV11-3,CASSSTGGYTDTQYF,TGTGCCAGCAGCTCCACAGGGGGTTACACAGATACGCAGTATTTT
TRBJ1-4,TRBD1,-,TRBV7-8,CASSPNSGQDSNEKLFF,TGTGCCAGCAGCCCGAACTCGGGACAGGATTCTAATGAAAAACTGTTTTTT
TRBJ2-2,TRBD1,once,TRBV7-6,CAGRQGAAGELFF,TGTGCCGGGCGACAGGGGGCTGCCGGGGAGCTGTTTTTT
TRBJ2-5,-,-,TRBV19,CASSPRLEQSFQETQYF,TGTGCCAGTAGCCCCCGGCTGGAACAGTCCTTCCAAGAGACCCAGTACTTC
TRBJ1-1,TRBD1,few,TRBV6-6,CASSPGQTNTEAFF,TGTGCCAGCAGCCCGGGACAGACGAACACTGAAGCTTTCTTT
TRBJ2-1,TRBD2,-,TRBV27,CASSFLAEIYNEQFF,TGTGCCAGCAGTTTTCTAGCGGAGATCTACAATGAGCAGTTCTTC
TRBJ2-1,TRBD2,-,TRBV5-1,CASSLERESGSYNEQFF,TGCGCCAGCAGCTTGGAGCGGGAGAGCGGGTCCTACAATGAGCAGTTCTTC
TRBJ2-1,-,-,TRBV19,CASSSERGVQRNEQFF,TGTGCCAGTAGTTCCGAACGGGGAGTCCAAAGGAATGAGCAGTTCTTC
TRBJ2-3,-,-,TRBV10-3,CAISEGRASTDTQYF,TGTGCCATCAGTGAGGGCAGGGCCTCCACAGATACGCAGTATTTT
TRBJ1-1,-,-,TRBV21-1,CATQQQCRQAKTEAFF,TGTGCCACCCAGCAGCAGTGTCGTCAGGCAAAAACTGAAGCTTTCTTT
TRBJ2-7,-,once,TRBV10-3,CAISAVSTHEQYF,TGTGCCATCAGTGCTGTCTCTACCCACGAGCAGTACTTC
TRBJ1-3,-,-,TRBV5-4,CASRRAGAGAGNTIYF,TGTGCCAGCAGACGAGCTGGCGCAGGGGCAGGAAACACCATATATTTT
TRBJ2-3,-,-,TRBV15,CATSRTRSTDTQYF,TGTGCCACCAGCAGGACGAGGAGCACAGATACGCAGTATTTT
TRBJ1-5,-,-,TRBV6-5,CASSYLRAGNQPQHF,TGTGCCAGCAGTTACCTCAGGGCGGGCAATCAGCCCCAGCATTTT
TRBJ2-7,-,-,TRBV11-1,CASSPRRIYEQYF,TGTGCCAGCAGCCCTAGACGTATTTACGAGCAGTACTTC
TRBJ2-7,TRBD2,-,TRBV6-4,CASSDSSSGNYEQYF,TGTGCCAGCAGTGACTCATCTAGCGGGAACTACGAGCAGTACTTC
TRBJ2-7,-,-,TRBV19,CASSIKPSIGHEQYF,TGTGCCAGTAGTATAAAGCCTAGCATCGGCCACGAGCAGTACTTC
TRBJ2-2,-,-,TRBV6-5,CASSRSPLYTGELFF,TGTGCCAGCAGCCGGTCCCCTCTGTACACCGGGGAGCTGTTTTTT
TRBJ1-2,-,-,TRBV6-1,CASSLHGSDGIGYTF,TGTGCCAGCAGTCTACACGGTAGCGATGGGATAGGCTACACCTTC
TRBJ1-2,TRBD1,-,TRBV6-6,CASSARQGEGFGYTF,TGTGCCAGCAGTGCTCGACAGGGGGAAGGCTTTGGCTACACCTTC
TRBJ2-7,TRBD2,-,TRBV6-2/TRBV6-3,CASSYSTSGHDSYEQYF,TGTGCCAGCAGTTACTCGACTAGCGGGCACGACTCCTACGAGCAGTACTTC
TRBJ2-5,-,-,TRBV5-1,CASSLGYSLSETQYF,TGCGCCAGCAGCTTGGGGTACAGTTTATCGGAGACCCAGTACTTC
TRBJ1-2,TRBD1,-,TRBV9,CASSNRDRGHGYTF,TGTGCCAGCAGCAACCGGGACAGGGGGCATGGCTACACCTTC
TRBJ1-2,-,-,TRBV4-2,CASTPLEGKVGYGYTF,TGTGCCAGCACCCCCCTTGAGGGAAAGGTTGGATATGGCTACACCTTC
TRBJ2-7,TRBD1,-,TRBV10-1,CASRPGQLYEQYF,TGCGCCAGCAGACCGGGACAGCTCTACGAGCAGTACTTC
TRBJ1-2,-,-,TRBV21-1,CASSKWGTGGPFFYGYTF,TGTGCCAGCAGCAAATGGGGGACAGGGGGTCCTTTTTTCTATGGCTACACCTTC
TRBJ2-6,-,once,TRBV19,CASSIPQGSGANVLTF,TGTGCCAGTAGTATACCCCAGGGATCCGGGGCCAACGTCCTGACTTTC
TRBJ1-4,TRBD1,-,TRBV7-9,CASSLAMDRGEKLFF,TGTGCCAGCAGCTTAGCTATGGACAGGGGGGAAAAACTGTTTTTT
TRBJ2-3,-,once,TRBV30,CAWSGRWGTSSTDTQYF,TGTGCCTGGTCTGGCCGTTGGGGGACATCTAGCACAGATACGCAGTATTTT
TRBJ2-1,TRBD2,once,TRBV2,CASGPGLAVREQFF,TGTGCCAGCGGTCCGGGACTAGCGGTTCGTGAGCAGTTCTTC